Listed below are T cell receptor beta chains from one sample, sequenced in a study of human T cells and chemical hapten exposure. TCRdb ran MiXCR on the RACE reads and lists one entry per CDR3 protein. The data hold 35,000 to 45,000 distinct CDR3 sequences, with 9.5% to 10% observed a single time. Sequences were derived from whole blood, sampled in connection with sensitization to the hapten diphenylcyclopropenone (DPC). These receptors were obtained from a young woman with alopecia areata. Some clones in this sample may be carry-over from other donors' samples. Both conserved end residues are part of each CDR3. A D gene is named only where the DNA matches it firmly. Clone size is stated in some rows and not others, as once, few, many or a class when expanded.

J,D,size,V,DNA,CDR3
TRBJ2-1,-,-,TRBV20-1,TGCAGTGCTGGAAGGAATGAGCAGTTCTTC,CSAGRNEQFF
TRBJ1-5,-,many,TRBV4-2,TGTGCCAGCAGCCTCCAGGGGAGCAATCAGCCCCAGCATTTT,CASSLQGSNQPQHF
TRBJ1-1,-,many,TRBV19,TGTGCCAGTAGTATTTTCGGTCTGAACACTGAAGCTTTCTTT,CASSIFGLNTEAFF
TRBJ1-2,TRBD1,-,TRBV11-3,TGTGCCAGCAGCTCAGGACAGGGGTTCCATGGCTACACCTTC,CASSSGQGFHGYTF
TRBJ1-2,-,many,TRBV28,TGTGCCAGCAGTAAGAACTATGGCTACACCTTC,CASSKNYGYTF
TRBJ2-1,TRBD2,medium-sized,TRBV4-2,TGTGCCAGCAGCCAAGATTTAGGGACTAGCTTCCATGAGCAGTTCTTC,CASSQDLGTSFHEQFF
TRBJ1-4,-,many,TRBV7-2,TGTGCCAGCAGCCGCAGGGGCCCTAATGAAAAACTGTTTTTT,CASSRRGPNEKLFF
TRBJ2-7,-,-,TRBV7-2,TGTGCCAGCAGCTTAGAGGGGGGCTACGAGCAGTACTTC,CASSLEGGYEQYF
TRBJ1-1,TRBD1,-,TRBV13,TGTGCCAGCAGCTCCCGACAGGGACCGATTTACACTGAAGCTTTCTTT,CASSSRQGPIYTEAFF
TRBJ2-7,TRBD1,-,TRBV6-6,TGTGCCAGCAGCCCTAGACAGGGTAGAGGATACGAGCAGTACTTC,CASSPRQGRGYEQYF
TRBJ1-1,-,many,TRBV9,TGTGCCAGCAGCGTCGGGGGCGACACTGAAGCTTTCTTT,CASSVGGDTEAFF
TRBJ2-7,-,once,TRBV29-1,TGCAGCGCTCGGGCGGGGAAATCCTACGAGCAGTACTTC,CSARAGKSYEQYF
TRBJ2-3,-,-,TRBV6-1,TGTGCCAGCAGTGTCTTGGGTACCACAGATACGCAGTATTTT,CASSVLGTTDTQYF
TRBJ1-4,-,many,TRBV4-3,TGCGCCAGCAGCCAAGATTGGGCCAGTGCGAATGAAAAACTGTTTTTT,CASSQDWASANEKLFF
TRBJ2-5,-,-,TRBV27,TGTGCCGGCAGTTCCACAGGGTTACAAGAGACCCAGTACTTC,CAGSSTGLQETQYF
TRBJ1-2,-,few,TRBV6-2/TRBV6-3,TGTGCCAGCAGTTATCTGTCCAGGCGTGAGGGCTACACCTTC,CASSYLSRREGYTF
TRBJ1-6,-,-,TRBV7-8,TGTGCCAGCAGCTTAACAAGAGGGGATTCACCCCTCCACTTT,CASSLTRGDSPLHF
TRBJ2-3,-,-,TRBV12-3/TRBV12-4,TGTGCCAGCAGCCCCCGGGCAGATACGCAGTATTTT,CASSPRADTQYF
TRBJ2-1,TRBD1,-,TRBV6-2/TRBV6-3,TGTGCCAGCAGTTACAAGGGACAGGCCTACAATGAGCAGTTCTTC,CASSYKGQAYNEQFF
TRBJ2-1,-,many,TRBV7-9,TGTGCCAGCAGCTCGGGACTTACGTTCTTC,CASSSGLTFF
TRBJ2-1,-,few,TRBV28,TGTGCCAGCATAGGGGGTTACAATGAGCAGTTCTTC,CASIGGYNEQFF
TRBJ2-3,-,-,TRBV25-1,TGTGCCAGCAGTGCCTACAGCACAGATACGCAGTATTTT,CASSAYSTDTQYF
TRBJ2-7,TRBD2,few,TRBV27,TGTGCCAGCAGTTTAACCGGACTAGCGGCCCTCTACGAGCAGTACTTC,CASSLTGLAALYEQYF
TRBJ1-2,-,many,TRBV7-2,TGTGCCAGCGGGGCAGGGGCTAGCTATGGCTACACCTTC,CASGAGASYGYTF
TRBJ2-7,-,few,TRBV2,TGTGCCAGCAGTCGCCCCGGGCCGACCGGCAACGAGCAGTACTTC,CASSRPGPTGNEQYF
TRBJ2-5,TRBD2,many,TRBV30,TGTGCCTGGAGTGTATGGGGACTAGCGGGGGTTTCCGAAAGAGGGTCCCAGTACTTC,CAWSVWGLAGVSERGSQYF
TRBJ2-7,-,few,TRBV28,TGTGCCAGCAGTTTCCGTACACAAGAGCAGTACTTC,CASSFRTQEQYF
TRBJ1-1,-,-,TRBV6-2/TRBV6-3,TGTGCCAGCAGTATCAGGGTGCACACTGAAGCTTTCTTT,CASSIRVHTEAFF
TRBJ2-3,TRBD2,many,TRBV7-9,TGTGCCAGCCCTACTCCGGGACTAGCGGGGGGTGATACGCAGTATTTT,CASPTPGLAGGDTQYF
TRBJ2-7,-,few,TRBV5-4,TGTGCCAGCAGCTTGCCCCACTACGAGCAGTACTTC,CASSLPHYEQYF
TRBJ2-2,-,-,TRBV2,TGTGCCAGCAGAGAGCTCCCGCATAACACCGGGGAGCTGTTTTTT,CASRELPHNTGELFF
TRBJ2-2,-,few,TRBV7-8,TGTGCCAGCAGCTTAAATCTGGCCCCTCCCAACACCGGGGAGCTGTTTTTT,CASSLNLAPPNTGELFF
TRBJ1-1,-,-,TRBV7-7,TGTGCCAGCAGCTTGGTTGAGAACACTGAAGCTTTCTTT,CASSLVENTEAFF
TRBJ2-7,TRBD1,many,TRBV7-2,TGTGCCAGCAGTTCAGCCGGGACAGGGGGCTACGAGCAGTACTTC,CASSSAGTGGYEQYF
TRBJ2-3,TRBD1,-,TRBV29-1,TGCAGCGTTTACGGACAGGGCGCAGATACGCAGTATTTT,CSVYGQGADTQYF
TRBJ2-7,TRBD1,few,TRBV20-1,TGCAGTGCTAGAGATCTAGGGACAGGGCGCGAGCAGTACTTC,CSARDLGTGREQYF
TRBJ1-2,-,-,TRBV7-2,TGTGCCAGCAGCTTGAACGGAGCTAACTATGGCTACACCTTC,CASSLNGANYGYTF
TRBJ2-7,-,-,TRBV5-6,TGTGCCAGCAGCTCTCCGGGACACTCATACGAGCAGTACTTC,CASSSPGHSYEQYF
TRBJ2-6,TRBD1,-,TRBV12-3/TRBV12-4,TGTGCCAGCAGCGTGACAGGGCTCTCTGGGGCCAACGTCCTGACTTTC,CASSVTGLSGANVLTF
TRBJ1-6,TRBD1,many,TRBV7-2,TGTGCCAGCAGCCGACTCACAGGGGGCCGGAATTCACCCCTCCACTTT,CASSRLTGGRNSPLHF
TRBJ1-5,TRBD1,many,TRBV6-5,TGTGCCAGCAGTAAAAAACAGGGGCTGAATCAGCCCCAGCATTTT,CASSKKQGLNQPQHF
TRBJ2-7,-,many,TRBV25-1,TGTGCCAGCAGTGAATATTTCTACGAGCAGTACTTC,CASSEYFYEQYF
TRBJ2-7,-,-,TRBV28,TGTGCCACCCGATTCTGGGGGTACGAGCAGTACTTC,CATRFWGYEQYF
TRBJ1-1,-,few,TRBV5-4,TGTGCCAGCAGCCTCGGACACGGGCGTGAGGCTTTCTTT,CASSLGHGREAFF
TRBJ1-6,TRBD1,many,TRBV30,TGTGCCTGGAGTACCGGGACAGGGGGTGGTTCACCCCTCCACTTT,CAWSTGTGGGSPLHF
TRBJ2-3,TRBD1,few,TRBV28,TGTGCCGGCAGGGGGAGTCGGTCAGATACGCAGTATTTT,CAGRGSRSDTQYF
TRBJ1-1,TRBD1,few,TRBV20-1,TGCAGTGCCAACAGGGGGCCAAACACTGAAGCTTTCTTT,CSANRGPNTEAFF
TRBJ2-3,-,-,TRBV11-2,TGTGCCAGCAGCTTGCAGGCGGTCGGCACAGATACGCAGTATTTT,CASSLQAVGTDTQYF
TRBJ1-5,-,-,TRBV28,TGTGCCAGCAGTTTCGAGGGTGCAAATCCAAATCAGCCCCAGCATTTT,CASSFEGANPNQPQHF
TRBJ2-2,-,many,TRBV2,TGTGCCAGCAGTGCGCAGGGGATGAACACCGGGGAGCTGTTTTTT,CASSAQGMNTGELFF
TRBJ2-3,TRBD2,many,TRBV5-1,TGCGCCAGCACCCGAGCGGGGGGCCCCACAGATACGCAGTATTTT,CASTRAGGPTDTQYF
TRBJ2-7,-,many,TRBV20-1,TGCAGTGCTAGAATTGGGGGCACCTACGAGCAGTACTTC,CSARIGGTYEQYF
TRBJ2-7,TRBD2,many,TRBV7-9,TGTGCCAGCAGCCCTCTGTGGGTGAAGCGGGGGATCTCCTACGAGCAGTACTTC,CASSPLWVKRGISYEQYF
TRBJ1-2,TRBD1,few,TRBV12-3/TRBV12-4,TGTGCCAGCACCTTCCGGGACAGGAATTATGGCTACACCTTC,CASTFRDRNYGYTF
TRBJ2-1,TRBD1,few,TRBV2,TGTGCCAGCAGCCCGGACAGGGGCTACTACAATGAGCAGTTCTTC,CASSPDRGYYNEQFF